A single sample gave rise to the 15 T cell receptor beta chains below, sequenced in a study of CD8+CD57+ T cells in acquired aplastic anemia. Patients chosen for sequencing had CD8+CD57+ cells that had expanded, as shown by flow cytometry. Profiles of TCR beta VDJ and CDR3 were generated from a genomic DNA template. TCRdb processed the reads anew with MiXCR; each CDR3 protein has one entry. The table lists nearly 60,000 distinct CDR3 sequences, about 56% of them singletons. Sequencing was done on a sample of sorted CD4+, CD8+, or CD8+CD57+ T cells (not recorded which) from PBMCs. These TCRs come from a human donor with aplastic anemia.

Comments on this clonotype: A much larger clone differs from this one at a single base, so this may be a read error. J is TRBJ1-1 and V is TRBV27; D uncertain. V shed 5 bases and J shed 3 bases, with 13 bases lying between them. In germline, CDR1 is MNHEY, CDR2 SMNVEV (reference sequence). The CDR3 length is 14 residues. The CDR3, as DNA: TGTGCCAGCAGTGTACGGGGAAAGGACACTGAAGCTTTCTTT. Amino acid sequence: CASSVRGKDTEAFF.

Of note for this clonotype: A read error may be the cause here, since a much bigger clone is one base away. The chain links TRBV6-2 or TRBV6-3 to TRBJ1-1; possible D gene TRBD1, 5 bases. The CDR3 is 18 residues long. The germline V gene encodes CDR1 MNHEY and CDR2 SVGEGT. The CDR3 nucleotides are TGTGCCAGCAGTTACTCCCTCGGGGGGGATAGATCTAACACTGGAGCTTTCTTT. Translating gives CASSYSLGGDRSNTGAFF.

The chain has TRBV25-1 and TRBJ2-1, with unresolved D. The CDR3 totals 15 residues. V dropped 4 bases and J dropped 7 bases, with 17 bases sitting between them. Germline CDR1 MGHDK, CDR2 SYGVNS. The CDR3 is CASSAIRLVGNEQFF. The CDR3 bases are TGTGCCAGCAGTGCGATCAGGCTAGTCGGTAATGAGCAGTTCTTC. Complete variable domain (other parts from reference TRBV25-1 and TRBJ2-1): EADIYQTPRYLVIGTGKKITLECSQTMGHDKMYWYQQDPGMELHLIHYSYGVNSTEKGDLSSESTVSRIRTEHFPLTLESARPSHTSQYLCASSAIRLVGNEQFFGPGTRLTVL.

The rearrangement joins TRBV7-6 to TRBJ2-7; D might be TRBD1 (6 bases). Trimming took 3 bases from V and 2 from J, leaving 11 bases between them. The CDR3 is 14 residues long. Germline V gene sequence: CDR1 SGHVS, CDR2 FNYEAQ. Here the CDR3 DNA reads TGTGCCAGCAGCTTCCCAGGGGCCACCTACGAGCAGTACTTC. It yields the protein CASSFPGATYEQYF.

This clonotype was seen a few times. The rearrangement joins TRBV10-3 to TRBJ2-1; 9 bases are a match to TRBD2. This CDR3 contains 14 residues. V shed 6 bases, J shed 7 bases, and the junction held 7 bases outside the gene matches. CDR1 and CDR2 from the germline V gene are ENHRY and SYGVKD. The CDR3 here is CAIRELAGWNEQFF. Here the CDR3 DNA reads TGTGCCATCAGGGAGCTAGCGGGATGGAATGAGCAGTTCTTC.

The chain combines TRBV2 with TRBJ2-7; TRBD1 or TRBD2 may be the D gene (6 bases each). Germline values: CDR1 SNHLY, CDR2 FYNNEI. The CDR3 is 15 amino acids. The V and J ends lost 4 bases and 7 bases respectively, with 20 bases between them. CDR3 nucleotide sequence: TGTGCCAGCAGTGCGGGTCGGGGGCCAAACGGGGAGCAGTACGTC. Encoded protein: CASSAGRGPNGEQYV.

The chain joins TRBV15 to TRBJ1-5; perhaps TRBD1 as D (5 bases). The CDR3 spans 15 residues. Trimming took off 1 base at V and 2 bases at J, with 9 bases between the two ends. CDR1 is LNHNV and CDR2 is YYDKDF in the germline V gene (reference sequence). The CDR3 spells CATSRGQGGNQPQHF. CDR3 nucleotide sequence: TGTGCCACCAGCAGAGGTCAGGGTGGCAATCAGCCCCAGCATTTT. The full variable domain, with the rest looked up from reference TRBV15 and TRBJ1-5, is DAMVIQNPRYQVTQFGKPVTLSCSQTLNHNVMYWYQQKSSQAPKLLFHYYDKDFNNEADTPDNFQSRRPNTSFCFLDIRSPGLGDTAMYLCATSRGQGGNQPQHFGDGTRLSIL.

This clonotype occurred a few times. J is TRBJ2-7 and V is TRBV20-1; D not certain. V shed 2 bases and J shed 5 bases, with 16 bases lying between them. Germline V CDR1 and CDR2: DFQATT, SNEGSKA (reference sequence). CDR3 length equals 14 residues. CDR3 DNA sequence: TGCAGTGCTAGAACTCTCGAAGACCTGAACGAGCAGTACTTC. Encoded protein: CSARTLEDLNEQYF.

This chain's CDR3 is CATSGGHNYGYTF. CDR3 sequence (DNA): TGTGCCACCAGTGGAGGTCACAACTATGGCTACACCTTC. This chain joins TRBV24-1 and TRBJ1-2; D is uncertain. Germline CDR1 is KGHDR and CDR2 is SFDVKD. Trimming removed 5 bases at V and 2 bases at J, with 8 bases between. This CDR3 region has 13 residues.

Only one count was recorded for this clonotype. The chain couples TRBV7-9 to TRBJ2-7; no definite D call. V dropped 5 bases and J dropped 4 bases, with 9 bases sitting between them. The germline gives CDR1 SEHNR, CDR2 FQNEAQ (reference sequence). CDR3 length equals 12 residues. The CDR3 DNA is TGTGCCAGCAGCCAACTAATTTACGAGCAGTACTTC. It encodes CASSQLIYEQYF. Filled out from reference TRBV7-9 and TRBJ2-7, the complete variable domain reads DTGVSQNPRHKITKRGQNVTFRCDPISEHNRLYWYRQTLGQGPEFLTYFQNEAQLEKSRLLSDRFSAERPKGSFSTLEIQRTEQGDSAMYLCASSQLIYEQYFGPGTRLTVT.

This clonotype was recorded many times. The CDR3 sequence is CASSPGAGEKLFF. In DNA, the CDR3 is TGTGCCAGCAGCCCGGGGGCGGGAGAAAAACTGTTTTTT. The chain uses TRBV5-4 and TRBJ1-4; possibly TRBD1 for D (6 bases). The germline gives CDR1 SGHNT, CDR2 YYREEE (reference sequence). V lost 4 bases and J lost 8, with 12 bases in between. This CDR3 is 13 amino acids long.

This clonotype was recorded a few times. This chain uses TRBV15 with TRBJ1-1; tentative D call: TRBD1 (5 bases). This CDR3 contains 15 residues. V was cut by 2 bases and J by 5 bases, with 15 bases left in between. Germline V gene sequence: CDR1 LNHNV, CDR2 YYDKDF (reference sequence). This CDR3 reads CATSRPRAGSTEAFF. The CDR3, as DNA: TGTGCCACCAGCAGACCTAGGGCAGGGAGTACTGAAGCTTTCTTT.

This clonotype was detected ten times or more. The chain combines TRBV9 with TRBJ2-2; D gene unclear. The CDR3 consists of 12 residues. Germline V gene sequence: CDR1 SGDLS, CDR2 YYNGEE. V was cut by 3 bases and J by 4 bases, with 4 bases left in between. The CDR3 loop is CASSGVTGELFF. CDR3 coding DNA: TGTGCCAGCAGCGGAGTCACCGGGGAGCTGTTTTTT.

By share of the sample, this clonotype is medium-sized (0.01 to 0.1%). The genes are TRBV20-1 and TRBJ2-3; weak D call: TRBD2 (5 bases). Per the germline V gene, CDR1 is DFQATT and CDR2 is SNEGSKA (reference sequence). This CDR3 contains 13 residues. With 1 base removed from V and 5 bases from J, the gap between germline ends came to 10 bases. The chain's CDR3 is CSARGGPEDTQYF. Here the CDR3 DNA reads TGCAGTGCTAGAGGAGGGCCAGAAGATACGCAGTATTTT.

This chain connects TRBV15 to TRBJ1-1; 8 nucleotides agree with TRBD1. This CDR3 has 14 amino acids. CDR1 and CDR2 from the germline V gene are LNHNV and YYDKDF (reference sequence). Germline trimming cut 0 bases from V and 6 bases from J; bases unmatched to any gene: 3. CDR3 protein: CATSRDRGHSEAFF. Here the CDR3 DNA reads TGTGCCACCAGCAGAGACAGGGGGCACTCTGAAGCTTTCTTT.